The entry below describes one T cell receptor beta chain. CDR1 and CDR2 from the germline V gene are MGHRA and YSYEKL. The CDR3 has 15 residues. Trimming left V 6 bases short and J 3 bases short, with 18 bases between. This entry belongs to a study of OX40 agonist ivuxolimab in advanced cancers. Overall study: Patients were dosed with the agonistic anti-OX40 (CD134) antibody ivuxolimab. Six ivuxolimab dose levels, 0.01 to 10 mg/kg, were given intravenously every 2 weeks. In three patients, partial responses were observed, one with hepatocellular carcinoma and two with cutaneous melanoma.

Assay used: immunoSEQ multiplex PCR; TCRdb lists only in-frame clones, some missing. This sample carries under 65,000 clones, around 93% of them seen once, and the ten largest clones take approximately 0.44%. The input for sequencing was CD4+ or CD8+ T cells sorted from blood, taken in a trial of the OX40 agonist ivuxolimab. V and J are TRBV4-1 and TRBJ2-7; the D gene could be TRBD1 or TRBD2 (6 bases each). This clonotype was sampled from an adult with an advanced solid tumor such as melanoma, head and neck, liver or kidney cancer. This CDR3 reads CASRWAARDIYEQYF. The CDR3 nucleotides are TGCGCCAGCAGGTGGGCCGCGCGGGACATCTACGAGCAGTACTTC.